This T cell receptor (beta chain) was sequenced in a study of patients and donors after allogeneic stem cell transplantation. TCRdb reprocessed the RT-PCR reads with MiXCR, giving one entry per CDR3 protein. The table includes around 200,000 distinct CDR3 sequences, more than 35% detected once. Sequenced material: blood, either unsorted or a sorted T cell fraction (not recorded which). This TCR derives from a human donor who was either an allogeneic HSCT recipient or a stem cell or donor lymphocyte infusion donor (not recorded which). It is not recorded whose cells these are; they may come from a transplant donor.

The CDR3 loop is CSASPTGWYEQYF. The CDR3 DNA reads TGCAGTGCTAGCCCGACAGGGTGGTACGAGCAGTACTTC. The rearrangement joins TRBV20-1 to TRBJ2-7; TRBD1 agrees at 7 bases. With 3 bases clipped from V and 4 bases from J, the junction kept 6 bases outside the gene matches. Germline loops: CDR1 DFQATT, CDR2 SNEGSKA (reference sequence). The CDR3 extends over 13 amino acids.